The 2 T cell receptor beta chains listed next were all sequenced from one sample in a study of early T cells in non-severe SARS-CoV-2 infection. TCRdb re-analysed the 5' RACE reads in MiXCR, keeping a single row per CDR3 protein. Of fewer than 100,000 distinct CDR3 sequences in the sample, approximately 15% were seen once. Input material: whole blood. These receptors all stem from an adult who was a healthcare worker with PCR-confirmed SARS-CoV-2 infection or an uninfected control (not recorded which).

There are a few counts of this clonotype. The rearrangement links TRBV6-5 to TRBJ2-1; the match to TRBD1 covers 9 bases. CDR3 length: 16 amino acids. Trimming at V came to 4 bases and at J to 3 bases, leaving 7 bases not matched to a gene. Per germline, CDR1 MNHEY and CDR2 SVGAGI. Here the CDR3 reads CASSSPGTGSYNEQFF. The CDR3 region has the DNA TGTGCCAGCAGTTCCCCCGGGACAGGGAGCTACAATGAGCAGTTCTTC.

This clonotype showed up just a few times. The chain recombines TRBV4-1 with TRBJ2-7; 9 positions match TRBD1. The CDR3 spans 14 residues. With 3 bases clipped from V and 2 bases from J, the junction kept 2 bases outside the gene matches. Germline CDR1 is MGHRA and CDR2 is YSYEKL. The DNA of the CDR3 is TGCGCCAGCAGCCAGGGGACAGGGCCCTACGAGCAGTACTTC. Protein product: CASSQGTGPYEQYF.